This T cell receptor beta chain derives from a study of cytomegalovirus exposure and HLA in healthy donors. This clone was seen a handful of times. With 60 Vbeta and 13 Jbeta primers, the PCR was carried out. Profiling relied on immunoSEQ multiplex PCR, and the TCRdb table lists in-frame clones only, not all of them. The sample lists 140,000 to 150,000 clones, less than 10% occurring once. Germline CDR1 MGHRA, CDR2 YSYEKL. CDR3 length: 11 residues. Between the trimmed V and J ends, which lost 0 bases and 15 bases, there was a span of 9 bases. This clonotype originated in a male donor in good health and CMV-seronegative. Sequencing was done on a sample of PBMCs. The rearrangement joins TRBV4-1 to TRBJ2-4; D unclear. The CDR3 region is CASSQEGAPYF. The DNA of the CDR3 is TGCGCCAGCAGCCAAGAAGGAGCCCCGTACTTC.